This T cell receptor (beta chain) was recorded in a study of identical twins. Overall study results and limits: Beta out-of-frame sequences showed weaker excess sharing between twins. Fewer insertions characterized abundant cord blood beta clonotypes, whereas memory repertoires showed none.

All of the donors were Caucasians in good health. The germline V and J ends were trimmed by 2 bases and 0 bases, with 17 bases remaining between them. Germline V lookup: CDR1 MDHEN, CDR2 SYDVKM. The CDR3 covers 18 residues. For this clonotype: Antigen: not known.

TCRdb independently ran MiXCR on the 5' RACE reads; one entry per CDR3 protein. The table records roughly 240,000 distinct CDR3 sequences, 7.5% of them present only once. The sample was also linked to a second study, of yellow fever vaccine responses in identical twins. That paper notes: After vaccination, twins' T cell response reportedly seemed partly convergent, partly personalized.

V and J are TRBV28 and TRBJ2-1; TRBD2 is a possible D gene (5 bases). The sample was CD8+ T cells sorted from blood. This TCR derives from a woman between 18 and 29 years old in good health. CDR3 protein: CASSLVPTRPVSYNEQFF. For the CDR3, the DNA is TGTGCCAGCAGTTTAGTCCCCACTAGGCCCGTCTCCTACAATGAGCAGTTCTTC. The full variable domain, completed using reference TRBV28 and TRBJ2-1, is DVKVTQSSRYLVKRTGEKVFLECVQDMDHENMFWYRQDPGLGLRLIYFSYDVKMKEKGDIPEGYSVSREKKERFSLILESASTNQTSMYLCASSLVPTRPVSYNEQFFGPGTRLTVL.